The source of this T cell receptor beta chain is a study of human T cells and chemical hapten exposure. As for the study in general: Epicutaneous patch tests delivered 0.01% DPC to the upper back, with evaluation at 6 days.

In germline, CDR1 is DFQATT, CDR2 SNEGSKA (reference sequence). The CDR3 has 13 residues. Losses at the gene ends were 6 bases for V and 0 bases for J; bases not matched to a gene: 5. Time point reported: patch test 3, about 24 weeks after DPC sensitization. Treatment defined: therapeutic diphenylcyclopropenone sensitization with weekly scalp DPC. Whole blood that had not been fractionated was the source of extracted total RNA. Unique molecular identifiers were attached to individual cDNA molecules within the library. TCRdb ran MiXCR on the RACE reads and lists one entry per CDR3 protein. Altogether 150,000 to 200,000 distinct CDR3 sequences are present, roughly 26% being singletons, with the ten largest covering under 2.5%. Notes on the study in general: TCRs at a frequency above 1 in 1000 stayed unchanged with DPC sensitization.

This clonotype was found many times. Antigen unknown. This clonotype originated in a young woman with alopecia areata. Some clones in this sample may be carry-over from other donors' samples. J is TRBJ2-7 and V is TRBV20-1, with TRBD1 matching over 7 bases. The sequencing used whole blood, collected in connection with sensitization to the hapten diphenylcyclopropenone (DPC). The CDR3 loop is CSADRDLSYEQYF. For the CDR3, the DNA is TGCAGTGCCGACAGGGATCTCTCCTACGAGCAGTACTTC.